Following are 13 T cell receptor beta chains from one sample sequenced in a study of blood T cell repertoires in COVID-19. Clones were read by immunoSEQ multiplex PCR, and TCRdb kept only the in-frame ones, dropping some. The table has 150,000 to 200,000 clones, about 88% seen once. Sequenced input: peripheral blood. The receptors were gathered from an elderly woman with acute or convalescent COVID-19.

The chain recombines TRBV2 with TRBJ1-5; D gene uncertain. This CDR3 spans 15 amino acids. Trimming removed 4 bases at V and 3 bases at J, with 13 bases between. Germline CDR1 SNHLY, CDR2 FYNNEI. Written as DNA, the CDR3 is TGTGCCAGCAGTGTTGATTCGGTCAACAATCAGCCCCAGCATTTT. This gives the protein CASSVDSVNNQPQHF.

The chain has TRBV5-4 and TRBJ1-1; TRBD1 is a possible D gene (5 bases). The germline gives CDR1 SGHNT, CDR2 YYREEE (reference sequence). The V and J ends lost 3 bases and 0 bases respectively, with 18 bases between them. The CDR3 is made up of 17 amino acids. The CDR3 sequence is CASSSGRSGLMNTEAFF. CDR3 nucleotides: TGTGCCAGCAGCTCGGGACGGTCGGGACTCATGAACACTGAAGCTTTCTTT. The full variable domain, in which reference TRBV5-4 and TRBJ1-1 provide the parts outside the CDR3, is ETGVTQSPTHLIKTRGQQVTLRCSSQSGHNTVSWYQQALGQGPQFIFQYYREEENGRGNFPPRFSGLQFPNYSSELNVNALELDDSALYLCASSSGRSGLMNTEAFFGQGTRLTVV.

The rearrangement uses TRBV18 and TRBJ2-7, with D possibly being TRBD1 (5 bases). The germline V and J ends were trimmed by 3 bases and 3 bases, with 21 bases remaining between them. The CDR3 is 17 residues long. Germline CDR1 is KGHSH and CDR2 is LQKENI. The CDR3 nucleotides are TGTGCCAGCTCACCCCCCTCGGCGGCTAGGGGCCACTACGAGCAGTACTTC. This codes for CASSPPSAARGHYEQYF. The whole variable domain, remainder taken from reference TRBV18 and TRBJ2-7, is NAGVMQNPRHLVRRRGQEARLRCSPMKGHSHVYWYRQLPEEGLKFMVYLQKENIIDESGMPKERFSAEFPKEGPSILRIQQVVRGDSAAYFCASSPPSAARGHYEQYFGPGTRLTVT.

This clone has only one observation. The CDR3 spells CASSSYRGRDMAQYF. CDR3 coding DNA: TGTGCCAGCTCCTCATACAGGGGGCGAGATATGGCCCAGTACTTC. This chain joins TRBV7-9 and TRBJ2-5; 9 positions match TRBD1. CDR1 and CDR2 from the germline V gene are SEHNR and FQNEAQ (reference sequence). J lost 9 bases, V lost 8 bases, and 16 bases had no gene match. The CDR3 sequence is 15 residues long.

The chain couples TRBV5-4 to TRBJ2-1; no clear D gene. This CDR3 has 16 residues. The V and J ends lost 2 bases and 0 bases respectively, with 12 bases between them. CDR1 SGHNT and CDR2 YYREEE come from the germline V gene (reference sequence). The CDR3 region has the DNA TGTGCCAGCAGCTTATCCGCGGCCCGCTCCTACAATGAGCAGTTCTTC. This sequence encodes CASSLSAARSYNEQFF.

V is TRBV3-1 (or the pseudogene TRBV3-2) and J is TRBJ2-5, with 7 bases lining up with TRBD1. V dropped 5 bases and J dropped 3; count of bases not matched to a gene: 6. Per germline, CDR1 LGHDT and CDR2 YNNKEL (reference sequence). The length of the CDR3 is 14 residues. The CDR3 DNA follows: TGTGCCAGCAGCACCCCGGGACAGAAAGAGACCCAGTACTTC. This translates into CASSTPGQKETQYF.

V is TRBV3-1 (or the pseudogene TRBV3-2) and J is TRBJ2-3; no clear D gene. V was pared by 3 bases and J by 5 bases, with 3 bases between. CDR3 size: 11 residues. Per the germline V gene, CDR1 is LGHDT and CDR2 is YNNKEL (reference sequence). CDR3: CASSQRDTQYF. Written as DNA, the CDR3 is TGTGCCAGCAGCCAGCGAGATACGCAGTATTTT.

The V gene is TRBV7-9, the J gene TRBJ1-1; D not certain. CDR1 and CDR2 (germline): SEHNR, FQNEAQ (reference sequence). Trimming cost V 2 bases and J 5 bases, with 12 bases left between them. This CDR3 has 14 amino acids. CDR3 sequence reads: CASSLSGEGTEAFF. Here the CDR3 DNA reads TGTGCCAGCAGCTTAAGCGGGGAGGGAACTGAAGCTTTCTTT.

The CDR3 protein is CASSRTGDTEAFF. CDR3 DNA: TGTGCCAGTAGCCGGACAGGGGACACTGAAGCTTTCTTT. The V gene is TRBV19, the J gene TRBJ1-1; TRBD1 agrees at 9 bases. Unmatched junction bases numbered 2, after V lost 6 bases and J lost 3 bases. Germline V gene sequence: CDR1 LNHDA, CDR2 SQIVND (reference sequence). This CDR3 contains 13 residues.

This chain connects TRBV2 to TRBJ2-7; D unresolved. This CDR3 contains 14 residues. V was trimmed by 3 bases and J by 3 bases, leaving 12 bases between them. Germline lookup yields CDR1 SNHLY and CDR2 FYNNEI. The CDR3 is CASSDGPAIYEQYF. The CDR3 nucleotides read TGTGCCAGCAGTGATGGGCCAGCTATCTACGAGCAGTACTTC.

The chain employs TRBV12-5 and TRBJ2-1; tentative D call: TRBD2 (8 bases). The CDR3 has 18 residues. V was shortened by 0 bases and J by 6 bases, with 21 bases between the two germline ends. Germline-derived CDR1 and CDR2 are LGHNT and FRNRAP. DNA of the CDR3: TGTGCTAGTGGTTTGGTACGTAGTGGGACTAGACAGGGCAATGAGCAGTTCTTC. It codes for CASGLVRSGTRQGNEQFF.

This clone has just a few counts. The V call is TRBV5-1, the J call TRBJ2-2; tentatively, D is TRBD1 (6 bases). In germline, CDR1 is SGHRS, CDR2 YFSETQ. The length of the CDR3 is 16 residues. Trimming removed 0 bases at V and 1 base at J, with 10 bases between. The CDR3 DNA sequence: TGCGCCAGCAGCTTGGAGGGGGTAGGGAACACCGGGGAGCTGTTTTTT. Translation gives CASSLEGVGNTGELFF.

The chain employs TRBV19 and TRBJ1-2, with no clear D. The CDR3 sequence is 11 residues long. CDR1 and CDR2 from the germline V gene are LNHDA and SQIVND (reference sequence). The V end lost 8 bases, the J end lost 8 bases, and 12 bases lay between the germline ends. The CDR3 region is CASGRTAGYTF. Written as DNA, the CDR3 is TGTGCCAGTGGTCGAACAGCAGGCTACACCTTC.